The table lists the clone carrying this T cell receptor beta chain with many counts. The antigen is undetermined. The entry originates in a study of tumor-infiltrating lymphocytes in primary liver carcinoma. Researchers generated TCR beta cDNA from roughly 500 ng of total RNA, relying on a constant-region primer. Libraries covering TCR beta were generated through three nested multiplex PCR rounds (using a slightly modified ARM-PCR). The first two PCR rounds used TRBV1-TRBV30 primers with a Cbeta primer, nine to eleven cycles each. MiXCR, applied by TCRdb to the multiplex PCR reads, yields one record per CDR3 protein. The table has 300,000 to 350,000 distinct CDR3 sequences, 65% seen once; the top ten hold roughly 6%. RNA was extracted from whole blood without cell sorting, alongside germline DNA. Patients carried chronic HBV infection without prior treatment. Looked up from germline, CDR1 is SGHAT and CDR2 is FQNNGV. Trimming stripped 5 bases from V and 2 bases from J, with 9 bases between. The CDR3 length is 13 residues.

Overall study findings and caveats: Tumor region pairs shared more overlap than did tumor-adjacent and tumor-blood pairs.

This clonotype originated in a man aged 40-50 years with primary liver carcinoma and hepatitis B virus infection. The sequenced sample consisted of peripheral blood. The chain is built from TRBV11-2 and TRBJ2-5, with TRBD2 as a possible D gene (6 bases). The CDR3 sequence is CASSPGTQETQYF. The CDR3 DNA follows: TGTGCCAGCAGCCCTGGGACTCAAGAGACCCAGTACTTC.